A selection of T cell receptor beta chains follows, all from one sample in a study of blood T cells in healthy people across ages. TCRdb re-called the 5' RACE reads with MiXCR, one entry per CDR3 protein. The sample comprises about 680,000 distinct CDR3 sequences, more than 40% of which are singletons, and roughly 31% rests with the top ten. The material sequenced was blood. The receptors derive from a woman aged 55-75 years in good health. CDR3s include the opening cysteine and the closing phenylalanine or tryptophan. A D gene is named only where the DNA matches it firmly. Only some rows state a clone size, as once, few, many or a class for expanded clones.

TGCAGTGCGAGCACGCAGGACCAAGAGACCCAGTACTTC CSASTQDQETQYF 13 - TRBJ2-5 TRBV20-1 -
TGTGCCAGCAGCTTGACTAGCGACCACCATGAGCAGTTCTTC CASSLTSDHHEQFF 14 - TRBJ2-1 TRBV5-4 TRBD2
TGTGCCAGCAGCGTAGGTCTCGGGGGACAAGAGACCCAGTACTTC CASSVGLGGQETQYF 15 - TRBJ2-5 TRBV9 -
TGCGCCAGCACCACGACAGGAGGAGCTAACTATGGCTACACCTTC CASTTTGGANYGYTF 15 - TRBJ1-2 TRBV5-1 -
TGTGCCAGCAGGTTAGGGGGAAACAATGAGCAGTTCTTC CASRLGGNNEQFF 13 - TRBJ2-1 TRBV7-2 -
TGTGCCAGCAGCCCAGGACTAGCTATATACAATGAGCAGTTCTTC CASSPGLAIYNEQFF 15 - TRBJ2-1 TRBV4-2 TRBD2
TGTGCCAGCAGGGGACAATCCCGGAATGAGCAGTACTTC CASRGQSRNEQYF 13 - TRBJ2-7 TRBV25-1 -
TGCAGTGCTAGTGTTGGAGCTAGCAAGACAGATACGCAGTATTTT CSASVGASKTDTQYF 15 few TRBJ2-3 TRBV20-1 -
TGCAGTGCTAGAGATCGCCTAGCGGGAGGGTACGAGCAGTACTTC CSARDRLAGGYEQYF 15 few TRBJ2-7 TRBV20-1 TRBD2
TGTGCCAGCAGCCCCCTTCTCGACATGGATGGCTACACCTTC CASSPLLDMDGYTF 14 - TRBJ1-2 TRBV14 -
TGTGCCAGCAGTGAAACCGTCGACACAGAGCAGTTCTTC CASSETVDTEQFF 13 - TRBJ2-1 TRBV6-1 -
TGCGCCAGCAGCTTCCCCGACTCCACAGATACGCAGTATTTT CASSFPDSTDTQYF 14 few TRBJ2-3 TRBV5-1 -
TGTGCCAGCAGGAGAACAGGGGCTGAAAAACTGTTTTTT CASRRTGAEKLFF 13 few TRBJ1-4 TRBV27 TRBD1
TGTGCCAGCAGTTCGCCGGGACAGGGGATCTACGAGCAGTACTTC CASSSPGQGIYEQYF 15 - TRBJ2-7 TRBV28 TRBD1
TGCGCCAGTACGAGCGGACGGGAGTTGGGGGCCCAGTACTTC CASTSGRELGAQYF 14 - TRBJ2-5 TRBV5-1 -
TGTGCCAGCAGTTTCGCTGTTGACAGGGCTCCCCATAATTCACCCCTCCACTTT CASSFAVDRAPHNSPLHF 18 once TRBJ1-6 TRBV27 TRBD1
TGTGCCAGCTCACCCCTGGGACAATATTCCCACGAGCAGTACTTC CASSPLGQYSHEQYF 15 - TRBJ2-7 TRBV18 -
TGCAGCGTTGAAGGTGTGGGGGGAGTTGGGGATGAGCAGTTCTTC CSVEGVGGVGDEQFF 15 - TRBJ2-1 TRBV29-1 -
TGTGCCAGCAACCAAGGGGATTCACCCCTCCACTTT CASNQGDSPLHF 12 - TRBJ1-6 TRBV28 -
TGCGCCAGCAGCAGAGGCCGGCCAGATGAAAAACTGTTTTTT CASSRGRPDEKLFF 14 few TRBJ1-4 TRBV5-1 -
TGTGCCAGCAGTCTCGGGACAGTTGACTATGGCTACACCTTC CASSLGTVDYGYTF 14 - TRBJ1-2 TRBV5-6 TRBD1
TGTGCCTGCAGGACAGGAATCTATGGCTACACCTTC CACRTGIYGYTF 12 - TRBJ1-2 TRBV6-1 TRBD1
TGTGCCAGCAGTTTATGGGAGGGAAGAGGTTCACCCCTCCACTTT CASSLWEGRGSPLHF 15 - TRBJ1-6 TRBV27 -